A single sample gave rise to the 10 T cell receptor beta chains below, sequenced in a study of blood T cell repertoires in COVID-19 (dated by TCRdb to 2018 to 2021). The library was prepared using the immunoSEQ multiplex PCR assay. TCRdb obtained this table from immuneACCESS and retained in-frame rearrangements with V and J assigned. These tables miss some clones; where compared with another copy, unresolved V genes account for less than half of the shortfall, and the remainder is unexplained. Present in this sample are approximately 200,000 clones, around 82% of which were seen just once. 12% of the sample goes to the ten largest clones. Material: PBMCs or T cells enriched from blood (not recorded which). These receptors came from a man aged 40-50 years who had recovered from COVID-19.

The V gene is TRBV5-1, the J gene TRBJ1-5; 8 positions match TRBD1. Germline V gene data show CDR1 as SGHRS and CDR2 as YFSETQ. The CDR3 is 16 amino acids. The trim removed 4 bases at V and 0 bases at J, leaving 6 bases unmatched. In DNA, the CDR3 is TGCGCCAGCAGCCCAACGACAGGGGCTAGCAATCAGCCCCAGCATTTT. Translation: CASSPTTGASNQPQHF.

The gene calls are TRBV13 and TRBJ1-3; tentative D call: TRBD1 (5 bases). V was clipped by 3 bases and J by 0 bases, with 12 bases between them. This CDR3 region has 16 residues. Germline CDR1 is PRHDT and CDR2 is FYEKMQ (reference sequence). The CDR3: CASSFWGVSSGNTIYF. CDR3 in DNA: TGTGCCAGCAGCTTTTGGGGGGTTAGCTCTGGAAACACCATATATTTT.

The CDR3 sequence: CATWGQGRSAGEQYV. DNA of the CDR3: TGTGCCACCTGGGGACAGGGAAGATCGGCCGGAGAGCAGTACGTC. The rearrangement links TRBV24-1 to TRBJ2-7, with 9 bases identical to TRBD1. Germline loops: CDR1 KGHDR, CDR2 SFDVKD. Trimming took 9 bases from V and 7 from J; bases not matched to a gene: 15. There are 15 residues in the CDR3.

The chain has TRBV6-5 and TRBJ1-1; perhaps TRBD1 as D (6 bases). V gave up 0 bases and J gave up 0 bases, with 8 bases separating them. There are 15 residues in the CDR3. From germline, CDR1 is MNHEY and CDR2 SVGAGI. This chain's CDR3 is CASSYSKGVNTEAFF. CDR3 in DNA: TGTGCCAGCAGTTACTCGAAGGGGGTGAACACTGAAGCTTTCTTT.

The chain recombines TRBV7-2 with TRBJ2-7; no definite D call. CDR1 and CDR2 from the germline V gene are SGHTA and FQGNSA. The CDR3 sequence is 13 residues long. V was clipped by 5 bases and J by 3 bases, with 11 bases between them. The CDR3 nucleotides read TGTGCCAGCAGCCTTTCGAATAGCTACGAGCAGTACTTC. Amino acid sequence: CASSLSNSYEQYF. Filled out from reference TRBV7-2 and TRBJ2-7, the complete variable domain reads GAGVSQSPSNKVTEKGKDVELRCDPISGHTALYWYRQSLGQGLEFLIYFQGNSAPDKSGLPSDRFSAERTGGSVSTLTIQRTQQEDSAVYLCASSLSNSYEQYFGPGTRLTVT.

V usage is TRBV2 and J usage is TRBJ2-1; the match to TRBD2 covers 7 bases. Germline CDR1 is SNHLY and CDR2 is FYNNEI. This CDR3 is built from 15 residues. V lost 4 bases to trimming and J lost 0 bases; unmatched junction nucleotides: 3. CDR3 region: CASSAGGSSYNEQFF. CDR3 coding DNA: TGTGCCAGCAGTGCCGGCGGGAGCTCCTACAATGAGCAGTTCTTC.

This clone was seen just once. J is TRBJ1-4 and V is TRBV2; D possibly corresponds to TRBD1 (5 bases). This CDR3 is built from 15 residues. From germline, CDR1 is SNHLY and CDR2 FYNNEI. V gave up 9 bases and J gave up 4 bases, with 18 bases separating them. The CDR3 bases are TGTGCCAGAAGCGGGGTGGCAGGGCATAATGAAAAACTGTTTTTT. Translation gives CARSGVAGHNEKLFF.

The chain uses TRBV4-2 and TRBJ2-1; TRBD2 aligns across 8 bases. Germline V gives CDR1 LGHNA, CDR2 YNFKEQ. J lost 4 bases, V lost 4 bases, and 9 bases had no gene match. The CDR3 loop spans 16 amino acids. CDR3 sequence (DNA): TGTGCCAGCAGCCTCCGACCGGGACTAGGGTACAATGAGCAGTTCTTC. Translating it yields CASSLRPGLGYNEQFF.

The V and J genes are TRBV6-2 or TRBV6-3 and TRBJ1-6; 7 bases map to TRBD1. J was trimmed by 4 bases and V by 5 bases; bases with no gene match: 5. The germline CDR1 and CDR2 sequences are MNHEY and SVGEGT. The CDR3 sequence is 15 residues long. CDR3 bases: TGTGCCAGCAGTCCAAGACAGGGTTATAATTCACCCCTCCACTTT. This sequence encodes CASSPRQGYNSPLHF.

The gene calls are TRBV12-2 and TRBJ2-7; the D segment call TRBD2 is taken from the table without a DNA check. TRBV12-2 is an annotated pseudogene. This CDR3 contains 16 residues. The CDR3 here is CASRLAPSGDIYEQYF. The CDR3 DNA reads TGTGCAAGTCGCTTAGCGCCCAGCGGTGATATCTACGAGCAGTACTTC.